This is a list of T cell receptor beta chains from one sample in a study of control samples from healthy donors and cancer patients. The data were produced by immunoSEQ multiplex PCR, yet TCRdb's version contains in-frame clones alone and is incomplete. The sample holds 150,000 to 180,000 clones, just under 95% seen once. Sequenced material: blood. The receptors were gathered from a man aged 40-49 years in good health. CDR3s include the opening cysteine and the closing phenylalanine or tryptophan. The order of the fields is V gene, J gene, D gene, clone size, CDR3 protein, CDR3 DNA. A D gene is named only where the DNA matches it firmly. The size of a clone is reported for some rows only, either as once, few or many, or as a class for expanded clones.

>TRBV7-9|TRBJ2-5|NA|NA
CASSLFWEAQETQYF
TGTGCCAGCAGCTTATTCTGGGAGGCCCAAGAGACCCAGTACTTC
>TRBV11-2|TRBJ2-5|NA|NA
CASSLPKALQETQYF
TGTGCCAGCAGCTTGCCCAAGGCGTTACAAGAGACCCAGTACTTC
>TRBV6-6|TRBJ1-2|NA|once
CASTAAPNYGYTF
TGTGCCAGCACGGCGGCGCCCAACTATGGCTACACCTTC
>TRBV13|TRBJ2-3|NA|NA
CASSLARLGGQYF
TGTGCCAGCAGCTTAGCCCGACTAGGTGGGCAGTATTTT
>TRBV28|TRBJ2-5|NA|NA
CASSYPGRQETQYF
TGTGCCAGCAGTTACCCGGGACGGCAAGAGACCCAGTACTTC
>TRBV19|TRBJ1-1|TRBD1|NA
CASREGAATEAFF
TGTGCCAGTAGGGAGGGGGCGGCCACTGAAGCTTTCTTT
>TRBV5-1|TRBJ1-4|NA|once
CASSETAEKLFF
TGCGCCAGCAGCGAGACAGCCGAAAAACTGTTTTTT
>TRBV27|TRBJ1-6|NA|once
CASSLEDRYSPLHF
TGTGCCAGCAGTTTAGAGGACAGATATTCACCCCTCCACTTT
>TRBV11-2|TRBJ2-7|NA|NA
CASSSGTFGTALYEQYF
TGTGCCAGCAGCTCCGGAACTTTCGGGACGGCCTTGTACGAGCAGTACTTC
>TRBV6-5|TRBJ1-2|TRBD1|NA
CASRSGQHYGYTF
TGTGCCAGCAGATCGGGACAGCACTATGGCTACACCTTC
>TRBV27|TRBJ1-6|NA|few
CASSRQGYNSPLHF
TGTGCCAGCAGTCGGCAGGGCTATAATTCACCCCTCCACTTT
>TRBV9|TRBJ1-4|NA|NA
CASSSRGGRGEKLFF
TGTGCCAGCAGCTCGCGGGGGGGTCGAGGCGAAAAACTGTTTTTT
>TRBV2|TRBJ1-5|TRBD1|NA
CASRAGTGDLSNQPQHF
TGTGCCAGCAGGGCCGGGACAGGAGACCTTAGCAATCAGCCCCAGCATTTT
>TRBV30|TRBJ1-6|NA|NA
CAWRPQDARDSPLHF
TGTGCCTGGAGGCCACAGGATGCTAGGGATTCACCCCTCCACTTT
>TRBV24-1|TRBJ1-5|TRBD1|NA
CATSDLSPGGAWGNQPQHF
TGTGCCACCAGTGATTTATCCCCAGGGGGCGCTTGGGGCAATCAGCCCCAGCATTTT
>TRBV6-2/TRBV6-3|TRBJ1-2|NA|few
CASSPDGRGHGYTF
TGTGCCAGCAGCCCCGACGGCCGGGGTCATGGCTACACCTTC
>TRBV5-1|TRBJ2-7|TRBD1|NA
CASSLTFSDRNYEQYF
TGCGCCAGCAGCTTGACGTTCTCGGACAGGAACTACGAGCAGTACTTC
>TRBV10-2|TRBJ2-1|NA|NA
CASSESWEEFF
TGCGCCAGCAGTGAGAGTTGGGAAGAGTTCTTC
>TRBV3-1/TRBV3-2|TRBJ2-1|TRBD2|NA
CASSQERGNEQFF
TGTGCCAGCAGCCAAGAGCGGGGGAATGAGCAGTTCTTC
>TRBV19|TRBJ1-1|NA|NA
CASSFGSNTEAFF
TGTGCCAGTAGTTTCGGGAGTAACACTGAAGCTTTCTTT
>TRBV7-9|TRBJ2-1|TRBD1|NA
CASSSLGTGTNEQFF
TGTGCCAGCAGCTCCCTCGGGACAGGGACCAATGAGCAGTTCTTC
>TRBV28|TRBJ2-5|TRBD2|NA
CASSFLASGEQETQYF
TGTGCCAGCAGTTTTTTGGCTAGCGGGGAGCAAGAGACCCAGTACTTC
>TRBV6-5|TRBJ1-5|NA|NA
CASSLGGTQPQHF
TGTGCCAGCAGCCTCGGGGGGACTCAGCCCCAGCATTTT
>TRBV12-3/TRBV12-4|TRBJ1-2|NA|NA
CASSLRYGYTF
TGTGCCAGCTCTCTCCGCTATGGCTACACCTTC
>TRBV6-2/TRBV6-3|TRBJ1-2|NA|NA
CASSGPNNPYGYTF
TGTGCCAGCAGTGGCCCTAATAACCCCTATGGCTACACCTTC
>TRBV28|TRBJ1-1|NA|NA
CASTEGGAWTEAFF
TGTGCCAGCACGGAGGGGGGGGCGTGGACTGAAGCTTTCTTT
>TRBV9|TRBJ1-3|NA|NA
CASSETPTGSGNTIYF
TGTGCCAGCAGCGAGACCCCCACAGGGTCTGGAAACACCATATATTTT
>TRBV4-3|TRBJ1-2|NA|NA
CASSQDRGGSYGYTF
TGCGCCAGCAGCCAAGATCGGGGGGGGAGCTATGGCTACACCTTC
>TRBV13|TRBJ1-6|NA|NA
CASSSTDSPNSPLHF
TGTGCCAGCAGCTCCACAGACAGTCCTAATTCACCCCTCCACTTT
>TRBV5-1|TRBJ1-4|NA|NA
CASSLSLDSMNEKLFF
TGCGCCAGCAGCTTGTCTCTCGACAGCATGAATGAAAAACTGTTTTTT
>TRBV24-1|TRBJ2-2|NA|NA
CATSRGGHVLTGELFF
TGTGCCACCTCCCGAGGTGGTCATGTTCTAACCGGGGAGCTGTTTTTT
>TRBV12-1|TRBJ1-5|NA|NA
CASSFAHGKGQAGSQPQHF
TGTGCCAGCAGCTTTGCGCACGGGAAAGGACAGGCTGGTAGTCAGCCCCAGCATTTT
>TRBV7-9|TRBJ2-2|NA|NA
CASSKTENTGELFF
TGTGCCAGCAGCAAAACAGAAAACACCGGGGAGCTGTTTTTT
>TRBV25-1|TRBJ2-1|NA|NA
CASLSGIYNEQFF
TGTGCCTCACTCAGCGGAATCTACAATGAGCAGTTCTTC
>TRBV20-1|TRBJ1-5|NA|NA
CSASTDSNQPQHF
TGCAGTGCTAGTACGGATAGCAATCAGCCCCAGCATTTT
>TRBV24-1|TRBJ1-6|TRBD1|NA
CATRVTRQGASSPLHF
TGTGCCACCAGGGTCACGAGGCAGGGGGCTTCTTCACCCCTCCACTTT
>TRBV7-2|TRBJ2-1|TRBD2|NA
CASSSSGGAFRNEQFF
TGTGCCAGCAGCTCTAGCGGGGGGGCGTTTAGGAATGAGCAGTTCTTC
>TRBV6-5|TRBJ1-5|TRBD1|NA
CASSTDRGHNQPQHF
TGTGCCAGCAGCACAGACAGGGGGCACAATCAGCCCCAGCATTTT
>TRBV23-1|TRBJ1-3|TRBD1|NA
CASSQGETGYNNTIYF
TGCGCCAGCAGTCAAGGGGAGACAGGGTATAATAACACCATATATTTT
>TRBV30|TRBJ1-6|NA|NA
CAWSENSPLHF
TGTGCCTGGAGTGAAAATTCACCCCTCCACTTT
>TRBV9|TRBJ2-1|TRBD2|NA
CASSVGLAGGYNEQFF
TGTGCCAGCAGCGTAGGACTAGCGGGGGGATACAATGAGCAGTTCTTC
>TRBV10-2|TRBJ1-5|TRBD1|NA
CASSEPSGGRQPQHF
TGCGCCAGCAGTGAACCCTCAGGGGGCAGGCAGCCCCAGCATTTT
>TRBV25-1|TRBJ2-3|TRBD2|NA
CASRVLGGGADTQYF
TGTGCCAGCAGGGTGCTTGGCGGGGGGGCGGATACGCAGTATTTT
>TRBV15|TRBJ1-5|NA|NA
CATSGQANQPQHF
TGTGCCACCAGCGGACAAGCAAATCAGCCCCAGCATTTT
>TRBV27|TRBJ2-7|TRBD2|NA
CASSLSPAGRAYEQYF
TGTGCCAGCAGTTTATCGCCAGCGGGGAGGGCCTACGAGCAGTACTTC
>TRBV9|TRBJ2-1|NA|NA
CASSVAGTGYNEQFF
TGTGCCAGCAGCGTAGCAGGTACAGGATACAATGAGCAGTTCTTC
>TRBV6-5|TRBJ1-1|NA|NA
CASSGPRAYTEAFF
TGTGCCAGCAGCGGCCCTAGGGCCTACACTGAAGCTTTCTTT
>TRBV5-1|TRBJ2-7|TRBD1|NA
CASSLRQGTSKKSYEQYF
TGCGCCAGCAGCTTGAGACAGGGGACGTCTAAAAAGTCCTACGAGCAGTACTTC
>TRBV7-9|TRBJ1-1|TRBD1|few
CASSFRTGLGEAFF
TGTGCCAGCAGCTTCCGGACAGGCTTGGGTGAAGCTTTCTTT
>TRBV29-1|TRBJ1-2|NA|NA
CSVALAANYGYTF
TGCAGCGTTGCCTTGGCGGCTAACTATGGCTACACCTTC
>TRBV10-1|TRBJ1-1|TRBD1|NA
CASSKTGTGFTEAFF
TGCGCCAGCAGTAAGACCGGGACAGGTTTCACTGAAGCTTTCTTT
>TRBV18|TRBJ1-2|TRBD1|NA
CASSLDQTGPDGYTF
TGTGCCAGCTCACTCGACCAGACAGGGCCCGATGGCTACACCTTC
>TRBV6-5|TRBJ1-5|NA|NA
CASSYSGANQPQHF
TGTGCCAGCAGTTACTCGGGGGCCAATCAGCCCCAGCATTTT